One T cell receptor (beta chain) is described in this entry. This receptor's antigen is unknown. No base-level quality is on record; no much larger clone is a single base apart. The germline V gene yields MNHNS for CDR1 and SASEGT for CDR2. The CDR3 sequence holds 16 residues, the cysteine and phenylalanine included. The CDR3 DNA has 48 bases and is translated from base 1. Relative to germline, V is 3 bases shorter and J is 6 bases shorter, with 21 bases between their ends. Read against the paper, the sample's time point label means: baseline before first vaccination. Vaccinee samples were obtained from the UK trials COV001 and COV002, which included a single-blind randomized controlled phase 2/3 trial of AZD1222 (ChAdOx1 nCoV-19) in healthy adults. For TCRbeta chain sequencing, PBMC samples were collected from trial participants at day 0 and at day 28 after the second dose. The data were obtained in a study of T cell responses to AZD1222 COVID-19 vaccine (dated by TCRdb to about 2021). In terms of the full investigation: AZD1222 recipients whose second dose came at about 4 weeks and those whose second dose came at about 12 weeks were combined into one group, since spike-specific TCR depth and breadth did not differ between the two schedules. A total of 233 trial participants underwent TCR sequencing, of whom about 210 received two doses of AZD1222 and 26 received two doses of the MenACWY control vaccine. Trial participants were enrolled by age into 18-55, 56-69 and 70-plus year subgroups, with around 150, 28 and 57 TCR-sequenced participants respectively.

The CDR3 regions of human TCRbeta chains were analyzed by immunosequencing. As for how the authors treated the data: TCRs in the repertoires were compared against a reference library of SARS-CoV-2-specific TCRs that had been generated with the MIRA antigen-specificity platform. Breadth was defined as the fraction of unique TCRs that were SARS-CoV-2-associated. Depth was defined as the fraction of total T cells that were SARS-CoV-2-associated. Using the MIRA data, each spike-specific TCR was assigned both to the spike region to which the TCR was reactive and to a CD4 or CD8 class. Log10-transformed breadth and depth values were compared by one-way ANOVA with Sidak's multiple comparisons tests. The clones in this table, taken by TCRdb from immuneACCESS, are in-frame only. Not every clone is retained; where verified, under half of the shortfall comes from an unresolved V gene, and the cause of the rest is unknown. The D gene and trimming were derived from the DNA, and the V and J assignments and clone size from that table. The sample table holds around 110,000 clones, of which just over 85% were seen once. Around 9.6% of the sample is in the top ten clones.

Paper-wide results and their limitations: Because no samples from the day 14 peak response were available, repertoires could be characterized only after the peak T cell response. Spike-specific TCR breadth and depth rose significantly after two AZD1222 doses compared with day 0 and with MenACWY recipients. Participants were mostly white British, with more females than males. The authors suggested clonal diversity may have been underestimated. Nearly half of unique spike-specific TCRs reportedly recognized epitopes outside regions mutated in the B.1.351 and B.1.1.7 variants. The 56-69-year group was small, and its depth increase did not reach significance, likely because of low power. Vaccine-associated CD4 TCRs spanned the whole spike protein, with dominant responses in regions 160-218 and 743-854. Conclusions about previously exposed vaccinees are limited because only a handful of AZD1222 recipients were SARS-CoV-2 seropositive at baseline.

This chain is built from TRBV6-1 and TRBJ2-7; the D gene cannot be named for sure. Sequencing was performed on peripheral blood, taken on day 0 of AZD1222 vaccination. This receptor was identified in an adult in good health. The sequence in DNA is TGTGCCAGCAGTGACTTTCCTAATTTCGGCCGGGCCGAGCAGTACTTC. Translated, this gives CASSDFPNFGRAEQYF.